The T cell receptor beta chain described here comes from a study of cytomegalovirus exposure and HLA in healthy donors. PCR primers comprised 60 Vbeta and 13 Jbeta primers. In the source study's methods: Per a later analysis, the number of unique TCR beta chains was approximately 80 million, of which 10 million to 11 million were shared. Sequencing was performed with immunoSEQ multiplex PCR; in TCRdb, only in-frame clones are kept and a portion is missing. The V and J calls and the clone size are those of that table, but D and trimming were determined from the DNA. The sample table sets out more than 45,000 clones. The donors, nominally healthy at sampling, likely had unrecorded immune exposures. Study-level points and caveats: Most TCR sequences were rare, but some public TCRs occurred in many donors. HLA alleles were associated with some 17,000 TCR beta sequences in a later analysis at 0.05 false discovery rate.

As concerns this clone: Its antigen is not identified.

This CDR3 has 15 amino acids. The germline gives CDR1 MNHEY, CDR2 SVGAGI. Trimming took off 8 bases at V and 0 bases at J, with 16 bases between the two ends. Sequencing was performed on PBMCs. The chain links TRBV6-5 to TRBJ1-1; unclear D gene. This clonotype originated in a male donor in good health and CMV-seronegative. The CDR3 region is CASAEGGLMNTEAFF. The CDR3 DNA sequence: TGTGCCAGCGCGGAGGGTGGCCTCATGAACACTGAAGCTTTCTTT.